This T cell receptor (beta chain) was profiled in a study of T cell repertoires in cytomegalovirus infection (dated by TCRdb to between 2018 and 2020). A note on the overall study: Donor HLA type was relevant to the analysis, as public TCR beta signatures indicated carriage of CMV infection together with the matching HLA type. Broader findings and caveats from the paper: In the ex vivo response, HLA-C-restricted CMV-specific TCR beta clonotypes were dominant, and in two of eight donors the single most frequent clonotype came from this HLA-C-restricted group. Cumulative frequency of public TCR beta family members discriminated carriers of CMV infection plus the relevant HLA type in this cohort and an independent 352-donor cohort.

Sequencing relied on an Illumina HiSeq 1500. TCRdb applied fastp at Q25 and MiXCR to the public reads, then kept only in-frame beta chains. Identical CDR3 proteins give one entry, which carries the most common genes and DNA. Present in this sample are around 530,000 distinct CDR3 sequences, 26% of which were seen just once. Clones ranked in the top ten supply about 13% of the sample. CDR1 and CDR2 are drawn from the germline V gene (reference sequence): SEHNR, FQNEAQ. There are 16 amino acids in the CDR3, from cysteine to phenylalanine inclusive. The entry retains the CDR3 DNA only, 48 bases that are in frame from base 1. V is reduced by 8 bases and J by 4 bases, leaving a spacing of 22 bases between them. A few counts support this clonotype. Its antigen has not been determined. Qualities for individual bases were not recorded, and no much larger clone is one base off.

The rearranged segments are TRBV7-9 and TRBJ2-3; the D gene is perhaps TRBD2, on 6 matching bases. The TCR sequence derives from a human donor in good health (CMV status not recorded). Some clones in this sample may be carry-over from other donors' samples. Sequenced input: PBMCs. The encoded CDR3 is CASVDVGVGSPDTQYF. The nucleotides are TGTGCCAGCGTCGATGTTGGAGTCGGGAGTCCAGATACGCAGTATTTT. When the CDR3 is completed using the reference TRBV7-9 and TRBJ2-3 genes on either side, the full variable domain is DTGVSQNPRHKITKRGQNVTFRCDPISEHNRLYWYRQTLGQGPEFLTYFQNEAQLEKSRLLSDRFSAERPKGSFSTLEIQRTEQGDSAMYLCASVDVGVGSPDTQYFGPGTRLTVL.